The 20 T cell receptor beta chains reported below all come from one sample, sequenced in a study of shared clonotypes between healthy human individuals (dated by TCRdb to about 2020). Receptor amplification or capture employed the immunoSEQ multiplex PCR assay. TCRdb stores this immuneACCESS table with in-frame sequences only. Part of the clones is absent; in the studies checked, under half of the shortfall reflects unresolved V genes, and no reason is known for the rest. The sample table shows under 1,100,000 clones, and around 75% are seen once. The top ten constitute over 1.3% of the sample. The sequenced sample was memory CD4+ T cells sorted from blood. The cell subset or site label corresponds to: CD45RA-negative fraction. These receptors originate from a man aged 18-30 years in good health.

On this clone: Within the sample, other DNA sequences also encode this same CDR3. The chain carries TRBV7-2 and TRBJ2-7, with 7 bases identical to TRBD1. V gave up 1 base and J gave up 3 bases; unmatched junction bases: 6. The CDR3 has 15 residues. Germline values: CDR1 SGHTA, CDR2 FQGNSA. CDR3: CASSLDRGVYYEQYF. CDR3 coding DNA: TGTGCCAGCAGCTTAGACAGGGGAGTTTACTACGAGCAGTACTTC.

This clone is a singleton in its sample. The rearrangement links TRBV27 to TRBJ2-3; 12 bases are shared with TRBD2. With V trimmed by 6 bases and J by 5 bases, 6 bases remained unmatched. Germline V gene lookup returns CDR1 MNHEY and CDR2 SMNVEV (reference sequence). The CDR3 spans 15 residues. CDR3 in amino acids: CASRLAGGLQDTQYF. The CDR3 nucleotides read TGTGCCAGCAGACTAGCGGGAGGCCTACAAGATACGCAGTATTTT.

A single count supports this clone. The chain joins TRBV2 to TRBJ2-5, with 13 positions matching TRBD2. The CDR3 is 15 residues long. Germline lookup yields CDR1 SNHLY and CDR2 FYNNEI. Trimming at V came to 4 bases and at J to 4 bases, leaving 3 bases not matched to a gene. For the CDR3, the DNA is TGTGCCAGCAGTGTTACTAGCGGGAGGGGAGAGACCCAGTACTTC. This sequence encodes CASSVTSGRGETQYF.

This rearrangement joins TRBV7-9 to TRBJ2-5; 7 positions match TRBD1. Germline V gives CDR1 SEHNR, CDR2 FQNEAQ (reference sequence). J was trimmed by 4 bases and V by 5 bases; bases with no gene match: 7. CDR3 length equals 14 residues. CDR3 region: CASSTNHRGETQYF. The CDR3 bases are TGTGCCAGCAGCACAAATCACAGGGGAGAGACCCAGTACTTC.

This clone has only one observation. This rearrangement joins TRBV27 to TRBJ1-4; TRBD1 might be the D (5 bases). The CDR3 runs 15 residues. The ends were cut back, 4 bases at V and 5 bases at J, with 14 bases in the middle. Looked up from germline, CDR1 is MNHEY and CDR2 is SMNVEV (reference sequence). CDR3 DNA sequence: TGTGCCAGCAGTTCCTTCCCAGGGACGAATGAAAAACTGTTTTTT. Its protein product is CASSSFPGTNEKLFF.

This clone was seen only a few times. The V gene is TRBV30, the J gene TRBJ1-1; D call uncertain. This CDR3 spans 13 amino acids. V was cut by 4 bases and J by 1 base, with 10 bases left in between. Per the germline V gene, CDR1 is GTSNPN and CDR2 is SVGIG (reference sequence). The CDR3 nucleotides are TGTGCCTGGACTCCTAAGAGGAACACTGAAGCTTTCTTT. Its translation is CAWTPKRNTEAFF.

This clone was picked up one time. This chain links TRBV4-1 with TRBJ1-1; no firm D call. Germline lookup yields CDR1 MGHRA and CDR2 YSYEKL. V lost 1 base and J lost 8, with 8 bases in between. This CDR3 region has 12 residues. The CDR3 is CASSQVGREAFF. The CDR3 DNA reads TGCGCCAGCAGCCAAGTTGGTCGGGAAGCTTTCTTT.

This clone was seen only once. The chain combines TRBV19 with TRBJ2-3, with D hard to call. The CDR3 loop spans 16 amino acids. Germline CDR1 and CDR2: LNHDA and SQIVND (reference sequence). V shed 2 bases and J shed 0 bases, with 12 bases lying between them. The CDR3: CASSIWQAPSTDTQYF. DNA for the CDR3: TGTGCCAGTAGTATATGGCAGGCCCCTAGCACAGATACGCAGTATTTT.

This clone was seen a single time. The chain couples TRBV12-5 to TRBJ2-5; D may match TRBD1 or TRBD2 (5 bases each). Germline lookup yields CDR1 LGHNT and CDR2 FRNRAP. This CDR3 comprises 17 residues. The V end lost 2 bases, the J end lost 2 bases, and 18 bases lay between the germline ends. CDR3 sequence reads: CASGLPLGPGRQETQYF. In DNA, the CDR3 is TGTGCTAGTGGTTTGCCTTTAGGTCCGGGACGTCAAGAGACCCAGTACTTC.

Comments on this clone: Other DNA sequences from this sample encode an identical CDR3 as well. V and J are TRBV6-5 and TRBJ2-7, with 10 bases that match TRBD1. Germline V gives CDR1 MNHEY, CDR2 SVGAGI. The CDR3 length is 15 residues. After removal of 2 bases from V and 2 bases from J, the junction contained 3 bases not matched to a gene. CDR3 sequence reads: CASSYRDRGPYEQYF. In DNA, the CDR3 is TGTGCCAGCAGTTACCGGGACAGGGGCCCCTACGAGCAGTACTTC.

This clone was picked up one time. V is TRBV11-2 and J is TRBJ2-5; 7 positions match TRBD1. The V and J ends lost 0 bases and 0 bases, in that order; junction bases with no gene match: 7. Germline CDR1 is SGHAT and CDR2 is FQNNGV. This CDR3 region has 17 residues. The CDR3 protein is CASSLDGDSANQETQYF. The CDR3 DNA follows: TGTGCCAGCAGCTTAGATGGGGACAGTGCAAACCAAGAGACCCAGTACTTC.

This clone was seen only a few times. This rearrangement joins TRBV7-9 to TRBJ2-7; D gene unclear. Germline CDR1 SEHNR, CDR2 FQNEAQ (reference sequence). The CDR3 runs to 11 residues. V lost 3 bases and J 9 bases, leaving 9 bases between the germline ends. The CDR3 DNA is TGTGCCAGCAGCTTCACACAGACGCAGTACTTC. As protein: CASSFTQTQYF.

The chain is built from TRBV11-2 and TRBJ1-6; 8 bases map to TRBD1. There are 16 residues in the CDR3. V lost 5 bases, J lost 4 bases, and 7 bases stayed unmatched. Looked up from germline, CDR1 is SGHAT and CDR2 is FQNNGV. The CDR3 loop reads CASSPPRTGYNSPLHF. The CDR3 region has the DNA TGTGCCAGCAGCCCCCCCCGGACAGGGTATAATTCACCCCTCCACTTT.

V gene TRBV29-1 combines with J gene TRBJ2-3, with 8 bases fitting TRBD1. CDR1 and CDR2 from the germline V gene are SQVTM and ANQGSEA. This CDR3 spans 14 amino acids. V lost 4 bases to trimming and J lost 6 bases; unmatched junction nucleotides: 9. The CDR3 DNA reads TGCAGCGTTGGGGGGACAGGCGGGGCGGATACGCAGTATTTT. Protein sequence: CSVGGTGGADTQYF.

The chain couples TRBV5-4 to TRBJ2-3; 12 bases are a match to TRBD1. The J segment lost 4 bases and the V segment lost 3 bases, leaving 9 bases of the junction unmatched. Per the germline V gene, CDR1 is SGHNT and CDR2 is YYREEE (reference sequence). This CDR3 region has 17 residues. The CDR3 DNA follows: TGTGCCAGCAGCTACCTGCCGGGACAGGGGGCCGCAGATACGCAGTATTTT. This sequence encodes CASSYLPGQGAADTQYF.

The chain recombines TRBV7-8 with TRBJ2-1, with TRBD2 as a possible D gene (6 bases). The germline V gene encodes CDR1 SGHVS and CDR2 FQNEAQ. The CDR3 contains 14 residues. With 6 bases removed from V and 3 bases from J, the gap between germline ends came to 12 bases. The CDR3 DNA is TGTGCCAGCAGTACGGGGGAGAACTACAATGAGCAGTTCTTC. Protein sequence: CASSTGENYNEQFF.

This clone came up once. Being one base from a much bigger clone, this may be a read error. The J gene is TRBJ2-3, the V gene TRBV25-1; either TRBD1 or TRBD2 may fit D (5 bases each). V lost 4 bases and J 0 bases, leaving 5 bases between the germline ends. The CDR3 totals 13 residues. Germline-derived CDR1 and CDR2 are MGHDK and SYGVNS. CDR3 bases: TGTGCCAGCAGTGGGGACAGCACAGATACGCAGTATTTT. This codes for CASSGDSTDTQYF. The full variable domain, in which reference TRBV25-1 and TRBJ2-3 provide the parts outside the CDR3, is EADIYQTPRYLVIGTGKKITLECSQTMGHDKMYWYQQDPGMELHLIHYSYGVNSTEKGDLSSESTVSRIRTEHFPLTLESARPSHTSQYLCASSGDSTDTQYFGPGTRLTVL.

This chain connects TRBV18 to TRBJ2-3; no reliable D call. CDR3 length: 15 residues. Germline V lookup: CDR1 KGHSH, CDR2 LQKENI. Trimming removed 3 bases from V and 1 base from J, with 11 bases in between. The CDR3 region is CASSPSVQGTDTQYF. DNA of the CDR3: TGTGCCAGCTCACCGTCCGTCCAGGGCACAGATACGCAGTATTTT.

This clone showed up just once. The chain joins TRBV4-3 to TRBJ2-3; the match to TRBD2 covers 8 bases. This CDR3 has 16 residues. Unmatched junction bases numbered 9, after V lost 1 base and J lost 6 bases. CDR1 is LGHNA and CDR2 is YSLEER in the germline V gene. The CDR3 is CASSQGMSGRSDTQYF. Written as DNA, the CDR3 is TGCGCCAGCAGCCAAGGGATGAGCGGGAGATCGGATACGCAGTATTTT.

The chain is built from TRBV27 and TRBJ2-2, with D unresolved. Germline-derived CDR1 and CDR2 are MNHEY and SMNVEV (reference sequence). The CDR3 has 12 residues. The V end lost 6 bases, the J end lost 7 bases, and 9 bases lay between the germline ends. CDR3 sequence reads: CASSGLIGELFF. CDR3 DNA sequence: TGTGCCAGCAGCGGGTTGATCGGGGAGCTGTTTTTT.